The 27 T cell receptor beta chains below all came from one sample that was sequenced in a study of T cells after yellow fever vaccination (dated by TCRdb to about 2019). Library preparation employed 5' RACE. Sequencing instrument: Illumina NovaSeq 6000. TCRdb reanalyzed the raw reads on its own, using fastp at Q25 for trimming and MiXCR for clone calling, and kept in-frame beta chains. Entries are consolidated by CDR3 protein sequence, retaining the most common genes and DNA. Across this sample there are some 340,000 distinct CDR3 sequences, with approximately 4% seen only once. Clones ranked in the top ten supply around 23% of the sample. The sample's treatment or condition label is to be understood as: live attenuated yellow fever vaccine strain. The input for sequencing was PBMCs, taken 5 days after the yellow fever booster vaccination. The receptor source for this set is a man younger than 30 who received the YFV17D yellow fever vaccine.

This clonotype was picked up many times. This chain connects TRBV28 to TRBJ2-7; possibly TRBD1 or TRBD2 for D (6 bases each). V shed 7 bases and J shed 2 bases, with 15 bases lying between them. The CDR3 is made up of 14 amino acids. Germline V CDR1 and CDR2: MDHEN, SYDVKM. The CDR3 loop reads CASTSGGIAYEQYV. Here the CDR3 DNA reads TGTGCCAGCACCTCCGGGGGCATCGCCTACGAGCAGTACGTC.

This clonotype was seen more than once but under ten times. The CDR3 does not close with the conserved phenylalanine or tryptophan, likely indicating a read error. The limits of the CDR3 on the DNA are not certain, so only TCRdb's listed CDR3 is given. This sequence joins TRBV11-3 and TRBJ2-1; TRBD2 is the table's D call and was not checked against the DNA. Germline CDR1 reads SGHNT; CDR2 reads YENEEA. The CDR3 has 12 amino acids, counting both end residues. The CDR3 protein is CASTRTSRVWGV.

This clonotype was detected many times. The V call is TRBV5-1, the J call TRBJ1-1; 7 nucleotides align to TRBD1. This CDR3 has 13 residues. With V trimmed by 2 bases and J by 7 bases, 5 bases remained unmatched. Germline CDR1 SGHRS, CDR2 YFSETQ. The CDR3 loop reads CASSFQGGIEAFF. The DNA for the CDR3 is TGCGCCAGCAGCTTTCAGGGGGGGATTGAAGCTTTCTTT.

In this sample, this clonotype turned up a few times. The genes are TRBV6-1 and TRBJ1-6; D unclear. Per the germline V gene, CDR1 is MNHNS and CDR2 is SASEGT. The germline V and J ends were trimmed by 7 bases and 0 bases, with 7 bases remaining between them. The CDR3 consists of 14 residues. Written as DNA, the CDR3 is TGTGCCAGCACCGTCACCTCCTATAATTCACCCCTCCACTTT. Residues: CASTVTSYNSPLHF.

V is TRBV6-5 and J is TRBJ1-4; D gene unclear. The CDR3 runs 14 residues. The V and J ends lost 5 bases and 10 bases respectively, with 17 bases between them. Per germline, CDR1 MNHEY and CDR2 SVGAGI. The DNA for the CDR3 is TGTGCCAGCAGTGATTCAGGTGGTTATGGAAAACTGTTTTTT. Encoded protein: CASSDSGGYGKLFF.

The rearrangement joins TRBV6-5 to TRBJ1-4; D remains unclear. Trimming pared 4 bases from V and 8 bases from J, leaving 8 bases between. The CDR3 length is 12 residues. The V gene's germline CDR1 is MNHEY and CDR2 SVGAGI. CDR3 nucleotides: TGTGCCAGCAGTTTTCCTGGGGAAAAACTGTTTTTT. Protein sequence: CASSFPGEKLFF.

There are a few counts of this clonotype. V and J are TRBV27 and TRBJ1-4, with D maybe TRBD1 (6 bases). V lost 3 bases and J 8 bases, leaving 13 bases between the germline ends. This CDR3 region has 14 residues. The germline V gene has CDR1 MNHEY and CDR2 SMNVEV (reference sequence). Here the CDR3 DNA reads TGTGCCAGCAGTTTTAGACAGGAGGGCGAAAAACTGTTTTTT. Translated: CASSFRQEGEKLFF.

This chain joins TRBV20-1 and TRBJ1-2; no clear D. Germline V gene data show CDR1 as DFQATT and CDR2 as SNEGSKA (reference sequence). V was shortened by 6 bases and J by 7 bases, with 18 bases between the two germline ends. This CDR3 has 13 amino acids. The chain's CDR3 is CSARTRAFGGYTF. Here the CDR3 DNA reads TGCAGTGCCCGGACCCGAGCTTTCGGTGGCTACACCTTC.

In its sample, this clonotype was seen a few times. V usage is TRBV7-2 and J usage is TRBJ1-4; tentative D call: TRBD1 (6 bases). Germline-derived CDR1 and CDR2 are SGHTA and FQGNSA. Trimming shortened V by 6 bases and J by 4 bases, and 12 bases separated the two germline ends. This CDR3 has 14 amino acids. The CDR3 DNA sequence: TGTGCCAGCAGTCCCGACAGGTATAATGAAAAACTGTTTTTT. Translated, it gives CASSPDRYNEKLFF.

This clonotype was recorded a few times. The chain is built from TRBV4-1 and TRBJ2-3, with D maybe TRBD2 (5 bases). Trimming shortened V by 0 bases and J by 4 bases, and 11 bases separated the two germline ends. The CDR3 runs to 15 residues. Looked up from germline, CDR1 is MGHRA and CDR2 is YSYEKL. CDR3 amino acids: CASSQDSAAADTQYF. The CDR3 DNA reads as TGCGCCAGCAGCCAAGATAGCGCAGCAGCAGATACGCAGTATTTT.

This clonotype was found a few times. CDR3 DNA: TGTGCCAGTACCCGGAGGAGGGGGTTAGGAACTTTCTTT. Amino acids: CASTRRRGLGTFF. The J gene is TRBJ1-1, the V gene TRBV19; D possibly corresponds to TRBD1 (6 bases). The V end was cut by 7 bases, the J end by 12 bases, with 21 bases between. Germline V gives CDR1 LNHDA, CDR2 SQIVND (reference sequence). The CDR3 covers 13 residues.

This clonotype turned up a few times. The chain employs TRBV7-2 and TRBJ2-3; D not resolved. V shed 5 bases and J shed 6 bases, with 15 bases lying between them. CDR3 size: 14 residues. The germline CDR1 and CDR2 sequences are SGHTA and FQGNSA. CDR3 bases: TGTGCCAGCAGCCCCCCACCCTCGAGGGATACGCAGTATTTT. Protein product: CASSPPPSRDTQYF.

This clonotype has just a few counts. The chain combines TRBV5-1 with TRBJ1-1; D is ambiguous. Trimming took 6 bases from V and 1 from J, leaving 13 bases between them. Germline CDR1 SGHRS, CDR2 YFSETQ. CDR3 length: 14 amino acids. The CDR3, as DNA: TGCGCCAGCACCCGTGCGGGAGCGAACACTGAAGCTTTCTTT. Translated: CASTRAGANTEAFF. Full variable domain (outside the CDR3, taken from reference TRBV5-1 and TRBJ1-1): KAGVTQTPRYLIKTRGQQVTLSCSPISGHRSVSWYQQTPGQGLQFLFEYFSETQRNKGNFPGRFSGRQFSNSRSEMNVSTLELGDSALYLCASTRAGANTEAFFGQGTRLTVV.

The V call is TRBV6-2 or TRBV6-3, the J call TRBJ1-5; D gene uncertain. CDR1 is MNHEY, CDR2 SVGEGT, per germline. The CDR3 loop spans 15 amino acids. V was cut by 2 bases and J by 7 bases, with 15 bases left in between. This CDR3 reads CASSYGDGGKQPQHF. The DNA for the CDR3 is TGTGCCAGCAGTTACGGGGATGGCGGAAAACAGCCCCAGCATTTT.

The chain combines TRBV12-3 or TRBV12-4 with TRBJ2-4; D unclear. This CDR3 comprises 14 residues. V was cut by 0 bases and J by 8 bases, with 11 bases left in between. CDR3 residues: CASSLAGLEYIQYF. The CDR3 DNA is TGTGCCAGCAGTTTAGCGGGCCTTGAGTACATTCAGTACTTC.

Many counts were recorded for this clonotype. V usage is TRBV18 and J usage is TRBJ2-7; the D is unclear. The V gene lost 1 base and the J gene lost 4 bases, with 5 bases spanning the gap. Germline CDR1 reads KGHSH; CDR2 reads LQKENI. The CDR3 covers 12 residues. CDR3 loop: CASSPREYEQYF. The CDR3 DNA sequence: TGTGCCAGCTCACCACGCGAATACGAGCAGTACTTC. Combining the CDR3 with reference TRBV18 and TRBJ2-7 gives the whole variable domain NAGVMQNPRHLVRRRGQEARLRCSPMKGHSHVYWYRQLPEEGLKFMVYLQKENIIDESGMPKERFSAEFPKEGPSILRIQQVVRGDSAAYFCASSPREYEQYFGPGTRLTVT.

This clonotype was observed many times. The chain has TRBV4-3 and TRBJ1-2; TRBD1 agrees at 9 bases. CDR3 length: 14 residues. Trimming took 4 bases from V and 4 from J; bases not matched to a gene: 4. Germline loops: CDR1 LGHNA, CDR2 YSLEER. CDR3 sequence (DNA): TGCGCCAGCAGCCCGCGACAGGGGGTCTATGGCTACACCTTC. It yields the protein CASSPRQGVYGYTF.

This clonotype was picked up many times. The rearrangement links TRBV5-1 to TRBJ2-5; TRBD2 is a possible D gene (5 bases). The CDR3 runs to 15 residues. V was trimmed by 4 bases and J by 4 bases, leaving 17 bases between them. The germline V gene has CDR1 SGHRS and CDR2 YFSETQ. CDR3 residues: CASSVQRVEGETQYF. The CDR3 coding sequence is TGCGCCAGCAGCGTGCAGCGCGTAGAGGGAGAGACCCAGTACTTC.

This rearrangement joins TRBV14 to TRBJ1-2; the match to TRBD1 covers 7 bases. The trim removed 5 bases at V and 8 bases at J, leaving 8 bases unmatched. This CDR3 region has 13 residues. Per the germline V gene, CDR1 is SGHDN and CDR2 is FVKESK. The CDR3 DNA reads as TGTGCCAGCAGCTACAGGGACAGCAGGGGCTACACCTTC. Amino acids: CASSYRDSRGYTF.

Ten or more counts support this clonotype. The V call is TRBV20-1, the J call TRBJ2-7; possible D gene TRBD2, 5 bases. V lost 3 bases to trimming and J lost 6 bases, with 18 bases between them. The length of the CDR3 is 14 residues. Per the germline V gene, CDR1 is DFQATT and CDR2 is SNEGSKA (reference sequence). CDR3 loop: CSASSTVLRAEQYF. In DNA, the CDR3 is TGCAGTGCTAGCTCCACCGTACTGCGGGCCGAGCAGTACTTC.

This clonotype was seen a handful of times. This chain links TRBV12-3 or TRBV12-4 with TRBJ2-3; 7 bases line up with TRBD2. The CDR3 runs to 16 residues. V lost 6 bases to trimming and J lost 0 bases; unmatched junction nucleotides: 9. CDR3 DNA: TGTGCCAGCAGCCCCGGGGGTAGCGGGAGCACAGATACGCAGTATTTT. Translating it yields CASSPGGSGSTDTQYF.

CDR3 region: CASTPASGDGYTF. CDR3 in DNA: TGCGCCAGCACCCCTGCTTCCGGGGATGGCTACACCTTC. The chain employs TRBV5-1 and TRBJ1-2, with no clear D. V was cut by 6 bases and J by 6 bases, with 15 bases left in between. Germline assignment: CDR1 SGHRS and CDR2 YFSETQ. CDR3 size: 13 residues.

The chain uses TRBV28 and TRBJ2-6; perhaps TRBD1 as D (6 bases). The CDR3 is made up of 15 amino acids. The germline V gene has CDR1 MDHEN and CDR2 SYDVKM. V was clipped by 5 bases and J by 2 bases, with 10 bases between them. CDR3 protein: CASSPGAAGANVLTF. The CDR3 DNA reads as TGTGCCAGCAGTCCAGGGGCGGCTGGGGCCAACGTCCTGACTTTC. Full variable domain (missing parts from reference TRBV28 and TRBJ2-6): DVKVTQSSRYLVKRTGEKVFLECVQDMDHENMFWYRQDPGLGLRLIYFSYDVKMKEKGDIPEGYSVSREKKERFSLILESASTNQTSMYLCASSPGAAGANVLTFGAGSRLTVL.

This clonotype has more than one count but fewer than ten. V gene TRBV6-2 or TRBV6-3 combines with J gene TRBJ2-1; D assignment may be TRBD1 or TRBD2 (5 bases each). V gave up 8 bases and J gave up 7 bases, with 42 bases separating them. The CDR3 has 22 amino acids. CDR1 MNHEY and CDR2 SVGEGT come from the germline V gene. The CDR3 DNA sequence: TGTGCCAGCTCCGGTGTATCCAGCTTGCGACCGGGACCGCATTCCCTAAGTAATGAGCAGTTCTTC. Its protein is CASSGVSSLRPGPHSLSNEQFF.

This clonotype was picked up a small number of times. This sequence joins TRBV5-1 and TRBJ1-5; 7 bases line up with TRBD1. CDR3 size: 16 residues. Germline-derived CDR1 and CDR2 are SGHRS and YFSETQ. The V segment lost 5 bases and the J segment 2 bases; nucleotides outside the gene matches: 10. The CDR3 coding sequence is TGCGCCAGCAGAGGGCTGTCAGGGGGGGGCAATCAGCCCCAGCATTTT. Protein product: CASRGLSGGGNQPQHF.

The V and J genes are TRBV21-1 and TRBJ2-7; TRBD2, the table's D call, lacks a check against the DNA. TRBV21-1 corresponds to a pseudogene. The CDR3 sequence is 14 residues long. CDR3 sequence (DNA): TGTGCCAGCAGCAAAAGGCATCGGGGGGGCGAGCAGTACTTC. Amino acids: CASSKRHRGGEQYF.

This chain uses TRBV19 with TRBJ1-2; D not certain. This CDR3 comprises 13 residues. Germline CDR1 and CDR2: LNHDA and SQIVND (reference sequence). Trimming stripped 2 bases from V and 5 bases from J, with 9 bases between. In DNA, the CDR3 is TGTGCCAGTAGTATACAAAGCCGGTATGGCTACACCTTC. Protein sequence: CASSIQSRYGYTF.